The clone carrying this T cell receptor (beta chain) showed up just once. No antigen is known for it. The PCR contained 60 Vbeta and 13 Jbeta primers. This table comes from immunoSEQ multiplex PCR, and its TCRdb copy is limited to in-frame clones, with some not included. Of roughly 160,000 clones in the sample, roughly two thirds are singletons; the top ten hold approximately 2.5%. The entry originates in a study of cytomegalovirus exposure and HLA in healthy donors. Overall study findings and caveats: The study labeled roughly 160 TCR beta chains cytomegalovirus-associated. The classifier, whose performance was assessed in both the original and validation cohorts, reportedly diagnosed cytomegalovirus status with high specificity and sensitivity. Follow-up analysis later connected one missense variant in DCLRE1C with trimming of TCR beta V- and J-genes.

CDR1 and CDR2 from the germline V gene are SGHDT and YYEEEE. The CDR3 contains 15 residues. Losses at the gene ends were 3 bases for V and 1 base for J; bases not matched to a gene: 5. The source of this sequence is a woman aged 30 to 39 in good health and CMV-seronegative. The chain couples TRBV5-6 to TRBJ2-5; TRBD1 agrees at 8 bases. The sample taken for sequencing was PBMCs. CDR3 residues: CASSWVQGAQETQYF. The CDR3 bases are TGTGCCAGCAGCTGGGTCCAGGGGGCCCAAGAGACCCAGTACTTC.